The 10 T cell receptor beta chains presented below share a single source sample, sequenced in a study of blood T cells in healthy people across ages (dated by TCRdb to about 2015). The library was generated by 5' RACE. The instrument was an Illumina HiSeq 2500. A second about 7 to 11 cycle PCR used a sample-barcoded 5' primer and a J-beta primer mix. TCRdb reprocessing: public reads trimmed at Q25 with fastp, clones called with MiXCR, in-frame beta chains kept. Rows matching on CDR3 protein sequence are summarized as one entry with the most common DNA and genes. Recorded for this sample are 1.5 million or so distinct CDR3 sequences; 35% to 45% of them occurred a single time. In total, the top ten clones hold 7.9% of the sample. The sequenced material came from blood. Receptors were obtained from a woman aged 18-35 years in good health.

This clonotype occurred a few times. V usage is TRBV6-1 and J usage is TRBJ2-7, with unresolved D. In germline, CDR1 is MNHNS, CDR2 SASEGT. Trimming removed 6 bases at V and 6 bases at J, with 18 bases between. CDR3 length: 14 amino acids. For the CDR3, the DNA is TGTGCCAGCAGCCCAGACCCCTTGTCAGCCGAGCAGTACTTC. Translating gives CASSPDPLSAEQYF.

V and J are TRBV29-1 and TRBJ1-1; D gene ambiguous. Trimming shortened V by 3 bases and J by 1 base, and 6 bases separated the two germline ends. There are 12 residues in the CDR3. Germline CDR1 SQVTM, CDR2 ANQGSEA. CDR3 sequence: CSVEKSNTEAFF. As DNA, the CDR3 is TGCAGCGTTGAGAAATCGAACACTGAAGCTTTCTTT.

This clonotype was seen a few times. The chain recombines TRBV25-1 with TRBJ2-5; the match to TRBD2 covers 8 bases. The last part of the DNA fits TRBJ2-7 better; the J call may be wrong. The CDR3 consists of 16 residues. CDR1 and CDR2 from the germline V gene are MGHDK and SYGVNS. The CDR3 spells CASSPSSGSSPREQYF. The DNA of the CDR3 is TGTGCCAGCAGTCCCTCCAGCGGGAGCTCCCCCCGCGAGCAGTACTTC.

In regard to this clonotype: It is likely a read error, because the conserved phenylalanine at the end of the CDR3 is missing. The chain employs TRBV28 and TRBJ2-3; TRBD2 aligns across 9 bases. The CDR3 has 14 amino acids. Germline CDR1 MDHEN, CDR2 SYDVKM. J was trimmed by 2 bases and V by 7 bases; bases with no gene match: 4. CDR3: CASTSGGTTDTQYL. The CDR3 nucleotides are TGTGCCAGCACCAGCGGGGGGACCACAGATACGCAGTATTTA.

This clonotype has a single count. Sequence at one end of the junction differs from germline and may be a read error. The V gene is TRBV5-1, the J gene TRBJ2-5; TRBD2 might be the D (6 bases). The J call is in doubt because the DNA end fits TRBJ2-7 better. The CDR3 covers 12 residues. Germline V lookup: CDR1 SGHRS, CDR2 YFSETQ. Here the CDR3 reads CAGSLEGHEQYF. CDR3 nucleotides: TGCGCCGGCAGCTTGGAGGGCCACGAGCAGTACTTC.

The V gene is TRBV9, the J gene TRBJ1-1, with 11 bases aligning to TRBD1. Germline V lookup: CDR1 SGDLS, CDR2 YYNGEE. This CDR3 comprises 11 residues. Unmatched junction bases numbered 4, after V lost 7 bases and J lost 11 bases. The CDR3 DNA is TGTGCCAGCGGGACAGGGGGGTACGCTTTCTTT. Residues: CASGTGGYAFF. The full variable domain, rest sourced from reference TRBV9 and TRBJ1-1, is DSGVTQTPKHLITATGQRVTLRCSPRSGDLSVYWYQQSLDQGLQFLIQYYNGEERAKGNILERFSAQQFPDLHSELNLSSLELGDSALYFCASGTGGYAFFGQGTRLTVV.

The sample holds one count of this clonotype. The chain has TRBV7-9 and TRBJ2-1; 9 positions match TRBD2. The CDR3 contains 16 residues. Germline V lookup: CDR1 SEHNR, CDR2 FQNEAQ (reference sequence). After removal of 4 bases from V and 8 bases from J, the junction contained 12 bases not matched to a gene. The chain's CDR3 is CASSSRPAGGRDEQFF. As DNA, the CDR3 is TGTGCCAGCAGCTCCCGACCAGCGGGGGGCCGAGATGAGCAGTTCTTC.

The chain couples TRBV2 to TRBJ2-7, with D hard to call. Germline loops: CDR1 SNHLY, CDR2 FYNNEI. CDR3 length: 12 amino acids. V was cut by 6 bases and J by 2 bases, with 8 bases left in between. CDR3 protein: CASRDQAYEQYF. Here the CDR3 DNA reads TGTGCCAGCAGGGATCAGGCCTACGAGCAGTACTTC.

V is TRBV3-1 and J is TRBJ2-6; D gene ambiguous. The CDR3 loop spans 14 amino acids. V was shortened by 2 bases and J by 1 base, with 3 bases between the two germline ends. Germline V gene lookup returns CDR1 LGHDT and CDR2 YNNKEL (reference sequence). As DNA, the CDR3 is TGTGCCAGCAGCCAACGGTCTGGGGCCAACGTCCTGACTTTC. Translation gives CASSQRSGANVLTF.

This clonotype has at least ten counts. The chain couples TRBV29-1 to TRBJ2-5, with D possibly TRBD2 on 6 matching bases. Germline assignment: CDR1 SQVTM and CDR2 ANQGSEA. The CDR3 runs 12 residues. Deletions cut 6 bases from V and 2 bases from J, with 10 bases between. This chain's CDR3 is CSVFGGQETQYF. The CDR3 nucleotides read TGCAGCGTGTTCGGGGGTCAAGAGACCCAGTACTTC. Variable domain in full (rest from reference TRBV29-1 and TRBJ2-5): SAVISQKPSRDICQRGTSLTIQCQVDSQVTMMFWYRQQPGQSLTLIATANQGSEATYESGFVIDKFPISRPNLTFSTLTVSNMSPEDSSIYLCSVFGGQETQYFGPGTRLLVL.